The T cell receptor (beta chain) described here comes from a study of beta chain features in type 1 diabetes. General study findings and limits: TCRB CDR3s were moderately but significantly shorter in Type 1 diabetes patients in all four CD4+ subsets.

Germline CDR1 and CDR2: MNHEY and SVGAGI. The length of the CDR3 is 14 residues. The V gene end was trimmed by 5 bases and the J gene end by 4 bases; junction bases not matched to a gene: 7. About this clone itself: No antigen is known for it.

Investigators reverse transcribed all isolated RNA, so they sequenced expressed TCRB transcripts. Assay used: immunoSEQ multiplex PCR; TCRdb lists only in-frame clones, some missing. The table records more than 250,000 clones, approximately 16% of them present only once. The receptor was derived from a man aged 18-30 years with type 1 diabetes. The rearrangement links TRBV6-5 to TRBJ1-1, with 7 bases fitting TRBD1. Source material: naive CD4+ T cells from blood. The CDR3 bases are TGTGCCAGCAGTGTGACAGGGCGATCCACTGAAGCTTTCTTT. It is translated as CASSVTGRSTEAFF.